This T cell receptor beta chain stems from a study of T cell responses to AZD1222 COVID-19 vaccine. The study's findings and limits: All repertoire sampling was performed exclusively after the peak T cell response. Targeting of unmutated variant regions was reportedly seen in nearly half of spike-specific TCRs.

Clones were read by immunoSEQ multiplex PCR, and TCRdb kept only the in-frame ones, dropping some. The repertoire has under 150,000 clones, 90% of them found once; the top ten carry roughly 3.1%. This CDR3 has 14 residues. In germline, CDR1 is KGHSH, CDR2 LQKENI. V was shortened by 2 bases and J by 0 bases, with 7 bases between the two germline ends. As for this clone: The antigen is unknown.

This rearrangement joins TRBV18 to TRBJ1-1, with D unresolved. The sequence derives from an adult in good health. The sequences come from peripheral blood, collected on day 0 of AZD1222 vaccination. The CDR3 region has the DNA TGTGCCAGCTCACCAACCGTGGTGAACACTGAAGCTTTCTTT. It is translated as CASSPTVVNTEAFF.